This T cell receptor beta chain is drawn from a study of sequential checkpoint blockade in melanoma. Trimming took 2 bases from V and 0 from J, leaving 7 bases between them. Germline V gene sequence: CDR1 MGHRA, CDR2 YSYEKL. This CDR3 spans 14 amino acids. The treatment was: randomized to nivolumab then ipilimumab (arm A) or the reverse (arm B). Live CD3+CD8+ CD19− CD56− cells were sorted from PBMCs. Measured with immunoSEQ multiplex PCR; TCRdb has only the in-frame clones, and not every one. The sample holds over 9,500 clones, over 60% seen once. This clone was picked up a small number of times. The chain joins TRBV4-1 to TRBJ1-1; D remains ambiguous. The material was CD8+ T cells sorted from blood (inferred from file names), obtained from a patient given nivolumab and ipilimumab in sequence. The receptor was isolated from a human donor with melanoma. The CDR3 DNA follows: TGCGCCAGCAGCCAAAGCATGATGAACACTGAAGCTTTCTTT. This translates into CASSQSMMNTEAFF.